This is a list of T cell receptor beta chains from one sample in a study of shared clonotypes between healthy human individuals. Repertoires were generated with immunoSEQ multiplex PCR, while TCRdb's copy carries only in-frame clones and drops some. This sample carries some 200,000 clones, approximately 70% of them seen once, and the ten largest clones take approximately 10%. What was sequenced was memory CD4+ T cells sorted from blood. The receptors come from a man aged 25 to 45 in good health. Both conserved end residues are part of each CDR3. A D gene is named only where the DNA matches it firmly. Expanded clones get a size class; other rows say once, few or many, or leave the size out.

.,TRBJ2-2,16,TRBV5-1,TRBD2,TGCGCCAGCAGCGCGGTAGGACTAGCGAACACCGGGGAGCTGTTTTTT,CASSAVGLANTGELFF
.,TRBJ2-1,15,TRBV5-5,.,TGTGCCAGCAGTACACAGGGCAGCGACTACAATGAGCAGTTCTTC,CASSTQGSDYNEQFF
.,TRBJ2-1,15,TRBV2,TRBD1,TGTGCCAGCAGCCCGACAGGGGCAGATGGTACTGAGCAGTTCTTC,CASSPTGADGTEQFF
.,TRBJ1-1,13,TRBV5-1,TRBD1,TGCGCCAGCAGCCCACAGGGGGACACTGAAGCTTTCTTT,CASSPQGDTEAFF
.,TRBJ2-6,16,TRBV2,.,TGTGCCAGCAGCGCCGGGAGAGGGTCTGGGGCCAACGTCCTGACTTTC,CASSAGRGSGANVLTF
.,TRBJ2-2,15,TRBV9,.,TGTGCCAGCAGCGGACCGAGTCGGAGCACCGGGGAGCTGTTTTTT,CASSGPSRSTGELFF
once,TRBJ2-3,13,TRBV6-6,.,TGTGCCAGCAGTGCCCGAGTAGGAGATACGCAGTATTTT,CASSARVGDTQYF
.,TRBJ1-5,14,TRBV15,.,TGTGCCACCAGCAAACTGCGGGGAAATCAGCCCCAGCATTTT,CATSKLRGNQPQHF
once,TRBJ2-7,18,TRBV7-6,TRBD2,TGTGCCAGCAGCTTAGTGGGCCGGGGACTAGTAAGTTCCCACGAGCAGTACTTC,CASSLVGRGLVSSHEQYF
few,TRBJ2-1,14,TRBV5-1,TRBD1,TGCGCCAGCAGCAAAGGACAGGGTCTCGATGAGCAGTTCTTC,CASSKGQGLDEQFF
few,TRBJ1-5,15,TRBV5-1,.,TGCGCCAGCAGCCCTGGGGCAAATAGCAATCAGCCCCAGCATTTT,CASSPGANSNQPQHF
.,TRBJ1-1,16,TRBV19,TRBD1,TGTGCCAGTAGTATTACCTTGGGACAGGGGAACACTGAAGCTTTCTTT,CASSITLGQGNTEAFF
.,TRBJ2-2,14,TRBV7-8,TRBD1,TGTGCCAGCAGCTTAGGGACAGGGACCGGGGAGCTGTTTTTT,CASSLGTGTGELFF
many,TRBJ1-2,15,TRBV19,TRBD1,TGTGCCAGTACCGGAGGACAGGGTCTTAGCTATGGCTACACCTTC,CASTGGQGLSYGYTF
.,TRBJ2-2,15,TRBV2,TRBD1,TGTGCCAGCAATCCCCGGGACAGAAACACCGGGGAGCTGTTTTTT,CASNPRDRNTGELFF
many,TRBJ2-2,14,TRBV5-4,.,TGTGCCAGCAGCTTTTCCGATTTCACCGGGGAGCTGTTTTTT,CASSFSDFTGELFF
once,TRBJ2-3,18,TRBV7-9,.,TGTGCCAGCAGCTTAACAACGCTGGGACACCAATTCACAGATACGCAGTATTTT,CASSLTTLGHQFTDTQYF
few,TRBJ2-1,15,TRBV7-8,.,TGTGCCAGCAGCTTTAAACGGGATTCCTACAATGAGCAGTTCTTC,CASSFKRDSYNEQFF
.,TRBJ2-1,13,TRBV5-6,.,TGTGCCAGCAGCGCCGGGTACCACAATGAGCAGTTCTTC,CASSAGYHNEQFF
.,TRBJ2-2,15,TRBV9,TRBD1,TGTGCCAGCAGCGCGGGACAGGGCTTTACCCGGGAGCTGTTTTTT,CASSAGQGFTRELFF
.,TRBJ2-1,14,TRBV10-3,TRBD2,TGTGCCATCAGTGACGGACACCCCGGGACTAGGCAGTTCTTC,CAISDGHPGTRQFF
.,TRBJ2-3,14,TRBV2,TRBD1,TGTGCCAGCAGTGACCAGGGGGGCACAGATACGCAGTATTTT,CASSDQGGTDTQYF
many,TRBJ2-7,15,TRBV27,TRBD1,TGTGCCAGCAGTCGGAAGGGACAGGCTTCCTACGAGCAGTACTTC,CASSRKGQASYEQYF
.,TRBJ2-6,23,TRBV21-1,.,TGTGCCAGCAGCAAAGCCCTAAGTTCTACTGCCGGGCCGATTCTCTCTGGGGCCAACGTCCTGACTTTC,CASSKALSSTAGPILSGANVLTF
.,TRBJ2-3,13,TRBV4-3,.,TGCGCCAGCAGCCTAACGAAGGCAGATACGCAGTATTTT,CASSLTKADTQYF
once,TRBJ1-1,12,TRBV29-1,.,TGCAGCGTGCCCCTAATGAACACTGAAGCTTTCTTT,CSVPLMNTEAFF
.,TRBJ2-1,13,TRBV2,.,TGTGCCGGGGGGGGACAGGAAGGCAATGAGCAGTTCTTC,CAGGGQEGNEQFF
.,TRBJ2-1,15,TRBV7-8,TRBD2,TGTGCCAGCAGCTCATCGACTAGCGCCTACAATGAGCAGTTCTTC,CASSSSTSAYNEQFF
.,TRBJ1-1,13,TRBV18,.,TGTGCCATCAGAGGACAGTCGAACACTGAAGCTTTCTTT,CAIRGQSNTEAFF
.,TRBJ2-1,15,TRBV9,.,TGTGCCAGCAGCGCCAGATCGGATTCCTACAATGAGCAGTTCTTC,CASSARSDSYNEQFF
.,TRBJ2-1,16,TRBV28,TRBD2,TGTGCCAGCAGGGGGACTAGCTCTTGGTCCTACAATGAGCAGTTCTTC,CASRGTSSWSYNEQFF
few,TRBJ1-1,14,TRBV7-9,.,TGTGCCAGCACACCCCGACAGGCGAACACTGAAGCTTTCTTT,CASTPRQANTEAFF
few,TRBJ2-5,15,TRBV5-6,TRBD1,TGTGCCAGCGGTCCATTGACAGGGGTTGAAGAGACCCAGTACTTC,CASGPLTGVEETQYF
.,TRBJ2-5,14,TRBV11-3,TRBD2,TGTGCCAGCAGCTGGGGGGGAGGGGACGAGACCCAGTACTTC,CASSWGGGDETQYF
many,TRBJ2-5,14,TRBV4-2,TRBD2,TGTGCCACCGCGACTAGCGGGAGTGTGGAGACCCAGTACTTC,CATATSGSVETQYF
few,TRBJ1-2,12,TRBV6-6,.,TGTGCCAGCAGTTACGGGGCGGAAGGCTACACCTTC,CASSYGAEGYTF
.,TRBJ1-4,15,TRBV11-2,.,TGTGCCAGCGGCAAACAGGGAGTTTTTGGTGAAAAACTGTTTTTT,CASGKQGVFGEKLFF
.,TRBJ2-7,15,TRBV9,.,TGTGCCAGCAGCCCAGGAGGGGATCCAACCTACGAGCAGTACTTC,CASSPGGDPTYEQYF
.,TRBJ1-5,15,TRBV4-3,.,TGCGCCAGCAGCCTCTCTGTTACGGGGAATCAGCCTCAGCATTTT,CASSLSVTGNQPQHF